Below are 15 T cell receptor beta chains sequenced from a single sample in a study of regulatory and conventional T cells in RAG deficiency. Measured with immunoSEQ multiplex PCR; TCRdb has only the in-frame clones, and not every one. The sample yields about 28,000 clones, about 90% seen once. The sorted regulatory T cells were CD4+, CD25-high and CD127-low, with genomic DNA sequenced. These data were also filed under a second study, of regulatory T cells. That source adds: The primer mix had 52 TRBV and 13 TRBJ primers.

The sequenced sample was Tregs sorted from blood. Receptors were obtained from a human donor in good health.

The rearrangement links TRBV19 to TRBJ2-1; D is unclear. Trimming took 0 bases from V and 4 from J, leaving 10 bases between them. Per the germline V gene, CDR1 is LNHDA and CDR2 is SQIVND (reference sequence). The CDR3 runs to 15 residues. The chain's CDR3 is CASSIDARLYNEQFF. For the CDR3, the DNA is TGTGCCAGTAGTATAGATGCCCGACTGTACAATGAGCAGTTCTTC.

This clone was counted once. The CDR3 DNA is TGTGCCAGCAGGGTTCTAGGACAGGCAAACAATGAGCAGTTCTTC. This sequence encodes CASRVLGQANNEQFF. The chain employs TRBV7-2 and TRBJ2-1, with 7 positions matching TRBD1. V gave up 6 bases and J gave up 5 bases; unmatched junction bases: 10. Looked up from germline, CDR1 is SGHTA and CDR2 is FQGNSA. This CDR3 comprises 15 residues.

This chain links TRBV5-1 with TRBJ2-3; TRBD1 matches at 8 bases. Germline assignment: CDR1 SGHRS and CDR2 YFSETQ. V shed 4 bases, J shed 3 bases, and the junction held 16 bases outside the gene matches. This CDR3 has 18 amino acids. The CDR3 DNA follows: TGCGCCAGCAGCAACCCCCCTGACAGGGGAGTTTATACAGATACGCAGTATTTT. Translating gives CASSNPPDRGVYTDTQYF. Looking up the rest from reference TRBV5-1 and TRBJ2-3 gives the full variable domain: KAGVTQTPRYLIKTRGQQVTLSCSPISGHRSVSWYQQTPGQGLQFLFEYFSETQRNKGNFPGRFSGRQFSNSRSEMNVSTLELGDSALYLCASSNPPDRGVYTDTQYFGPGTRLTVL.

This chain joins TRBV7-9 and TRBJ2-2, with no clear D. V was clipped by 0 bases and J by 3 bases, with 8 bases between them. The CDR3 totals 15 residues. Germline values: CDR1 SEHNR, CDR2 FQNEAQ (reference sequence). The CDR3 nucleotides are TGTGCCAGCAGCTTAGCGGGTTACCACACCGGGGAGCTGTTTTTT. Its protein is CASSLAGYHTGELFF.

The gene calls are TRBV5-1 and TRBJ2-2; possible D gene TRBD2, 5 bases. Between the trimmed V and J ends, which lost 0 bases and 7 bases, there was a span of 10 bases. Germline loops: CDR1 SGHRS, CDR2 YFSETQ. The CDR3 spans 14 residues. CDR3 bases: TGCGCCAGCAGCTTGGACGGGATGGGCGGGGAGCTGTTTTTT. Protein sequence: CASSLDGMGGELFF.

This chain uses TRBV19 with TRBJ2-3; D possibly corresponds to TRBD2 (5 bases). The germline gives CDR1 LNHDA, CDR2 SQIVND (reference sequence). The CDR3 covers 12 residues. V was pared by 1 base and J by 8 bases, with 7 bases between. Here the CDR3 reads CASSIGGPTQYF. DNA for the CDR3: TGTGCCAGTAGTATAGGCGGGCCTACGCAGTATTTT.

V is TRBV6-1 and J is TRBJ1-6; D unresolved. CDR1 is MNHNS and CDR2 is SASEGT in the germline V gene. V lost 4 bases and J 15 bases, leaving 10 bases between the germline ends. There are 11 residues in the CDR3. The CDR3 region has the DNA TGTGCCAGCAGTGTCCGGGATCTCCTCCACTTT. Its translation is CASSVRDLLHF.

The chain combines TRBV19 with TRBJ1-3; D unresolved. The CDR3 is 16 amino acids. Germline CDR1 LNHDA, CDR2 SQIVND (reference sequence). The V end was cut by 5 bases, the J end by 0 bases, with 14 bases between. This CDR3 is CASSLWALSSGNTIYF. In DNA, the CDR3 is TGTGCCAGTAGTCTTTGGGCCCTGAGCTCTGGAAACACCATATATTTT.

The CDR3 DNA follows: TGTGCCAGCAGCTTTGCCCCCCAACATATCTCCTATAATTCACCCCTCCACTTT. Translating it yields CASSFAPQHISYNSPLHF. V and J are TRBV7-2 and TRBJ1-6, with unresolved D. Germline CDR1 SGHTA, CDR2 FQGNSA. The CDR3 is 18 residues long. V shed 3 bases and J shed 0 bases, with 15 bases lying between them. The variable domain in full, with the rest retrieved from reference TRBV7-2 and TRBJ1-6, is GAGVSQSPSNKVTEKGKDVELRCDPISGHTALYWYRQSLGQGLEFLIYFQGNSAPDKSGLPSDRFSAERTGGSVSTLTIQRTQQEDSAVYLCASSFAPQHISYNSPLHFGNGTRLTVT.

Written as DNA, the CDR3 is TGTGCCAGCAGCTGGGGGGGGAGCTCCTATAATTCACCCCTCCACTTT. This gives the protein CASSWGGSSYNSPLHF. The V call is TRBV5-4, the J call TRBJ1-6; perhaps TRBD1 as D (5 bases). The CDR3 is 16 amino acids. CDR1 is SGHNT and CDR2 is YYREEE in the germline V gene (reference sequence). Between the trimmed V and J ends, which lost 3 bases and 0 bases, there was a span of 10 bases. Complete variable domain (other parts from reference TRBV5-4 and TRBJ1-6): ETGVTQSPTHLIKTRGQQVTLRCSSQSGHNTVSWYQQALGQGPQFIFQYYREEENGRGNFPPRFSGLQFPNYSSELNVNALELDDSALYLCASSWGGSSYNSPLHFGNGTRLTVT.

This chain links TRBV5-6 with TRBJ2-2, with 9 bases lining up with TRBD1. V lost 3 bases to trimming and J lost 1 base; unmatched junction nucleotides: 7. Germline values: CDR1 SGHDT, CDR2 YYEEEE. The length of the CDR3 is 17 residues. In DNA, the CDR3 is TGTGCCAGCAGCTGGAGGGGGACAGGGATGAACACCGGGGAGCTGTTTTTT. This translates into CASSWRGTGMNTGELFF.

The gene calls are TRBV7-9 and TRBJ2-1; 7 bases are shared with TRBD2. CDR3 size: 17 residues. With V trimmed by 1 base and J by 4 bases, 10 bases remained unmatched. CDR1 and CDR2 (germline): SEHNR, FQNEAQ (reference sequence). The CDR3 coding sequence is TGTGCCAGCAGCTTAGGCCAAGGGCTAGCGGTTTACAATGAGCAGTTCTTC. The encoded protein is CASSLGQGLAVYNEQFF. Using reference TRBV7-9 and TRBJ2-1 for the parts outside the CDR3, the full variable domain is DTGVSQNPRHKITKRGQNVTFRCDPISEHNRLYWYRQTLGQGPEFLTYFQNEAQLEKSRLLSDRFSAERPKGSFSTLEIQRTEQGDSAMYLCASSLGQGLAVYNEQFFGPGTRLTVL.

This chain joins TRBV6-6 and TRBJ2-1; maybe TRBD1 (6 bases). Per the germline V gene, CDR1 is MNHNY and CDR2 is SVGAGI (reference sequence). CDR3 length: 13 residues. Trimming stripped 0 bases from V and 12 bases from J, with 12 bases between. CDR3 in amino acids: CASSYSIFRGQFF. As DNA, the CDR3 is TGTGCCAGCAGTTACTCGATTTTCAGGGGGCAGTTCTTC.

The chain links TRBV10-3 to TRBJ2-3; D may be TRBD1 (6 bases). Per germline, CDR1 ENHRY and CDR2 SYGVKD. V lost 11 bases to trimming and J lost 2 bases, with 17 bases between them. This CDR3 region has 14 residues. CDR3 amino acids: CAHRSTGNTDTQYF. In DNA form, the CDR3 reads TGTGCCCATCGGAGCACAGGGAACACAGATACGCAGTATTTT.

The rearrangement links TRBV28 to TRBJ2-1, with 8 bases fitting TRBD1. V dropped 3 bases and J dropped 6; count of bases not matched to a gene: 16. Germline V CDR1 and CDR2: MDHEN, SYDVKM. This CDR3 has 18 residues. CDR3: CASSLIPVWGQAVNEQFF. The CDR3 DNA sequence: TGTGCCAGCAGTTTGATCCCGGTGTGGGGACAGGCTGTCAATGAGCAGTTCTTC. Full variable domain (outside the CDR3, taken from reference TRBV28 and TRBJ2-1): DVKVTQSSRYLVKRTGEKVFLECVQDMDHENMFWYRQDPGLGLRLIYFSYDVKMKEKGDIPEGYSVSREKKERFSLILESASTNQTSMYLCASSLIPVWGQAVNEQFFGPGTRLTVL.